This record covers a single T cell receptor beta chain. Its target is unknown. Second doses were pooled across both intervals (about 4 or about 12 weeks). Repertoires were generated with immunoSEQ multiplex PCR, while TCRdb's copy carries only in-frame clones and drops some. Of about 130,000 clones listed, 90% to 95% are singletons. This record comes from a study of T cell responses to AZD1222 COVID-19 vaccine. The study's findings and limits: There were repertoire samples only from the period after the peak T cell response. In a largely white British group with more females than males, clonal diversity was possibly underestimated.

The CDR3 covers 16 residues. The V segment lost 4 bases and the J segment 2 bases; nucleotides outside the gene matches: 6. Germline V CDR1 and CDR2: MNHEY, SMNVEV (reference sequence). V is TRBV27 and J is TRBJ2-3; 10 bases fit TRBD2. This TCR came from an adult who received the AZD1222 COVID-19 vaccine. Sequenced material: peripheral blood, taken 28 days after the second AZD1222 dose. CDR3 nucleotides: TGTGCCAGCAGTTGGGGACTAGCGAAATACACAGATACGCAGTATTTT. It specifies CASSWGLAKYTDTQYF.